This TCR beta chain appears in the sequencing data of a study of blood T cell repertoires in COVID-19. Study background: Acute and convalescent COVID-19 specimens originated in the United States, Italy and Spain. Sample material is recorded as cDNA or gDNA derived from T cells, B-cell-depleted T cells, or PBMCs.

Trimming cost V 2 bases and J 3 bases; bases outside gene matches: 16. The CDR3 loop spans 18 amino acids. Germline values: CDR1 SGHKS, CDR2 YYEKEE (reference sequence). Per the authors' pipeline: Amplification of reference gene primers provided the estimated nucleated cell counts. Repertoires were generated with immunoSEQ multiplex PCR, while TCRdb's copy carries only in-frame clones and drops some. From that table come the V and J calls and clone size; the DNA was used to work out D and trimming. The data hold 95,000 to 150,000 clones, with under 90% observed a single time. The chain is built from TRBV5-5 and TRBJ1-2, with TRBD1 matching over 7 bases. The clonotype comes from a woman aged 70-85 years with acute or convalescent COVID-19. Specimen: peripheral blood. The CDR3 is CASSLLETGTAYHYGYTF. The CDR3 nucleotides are TGTGCCAGCAGCTTATTGGAAACCGGGACAGCCTACCACTATGGCTACACCTTC.